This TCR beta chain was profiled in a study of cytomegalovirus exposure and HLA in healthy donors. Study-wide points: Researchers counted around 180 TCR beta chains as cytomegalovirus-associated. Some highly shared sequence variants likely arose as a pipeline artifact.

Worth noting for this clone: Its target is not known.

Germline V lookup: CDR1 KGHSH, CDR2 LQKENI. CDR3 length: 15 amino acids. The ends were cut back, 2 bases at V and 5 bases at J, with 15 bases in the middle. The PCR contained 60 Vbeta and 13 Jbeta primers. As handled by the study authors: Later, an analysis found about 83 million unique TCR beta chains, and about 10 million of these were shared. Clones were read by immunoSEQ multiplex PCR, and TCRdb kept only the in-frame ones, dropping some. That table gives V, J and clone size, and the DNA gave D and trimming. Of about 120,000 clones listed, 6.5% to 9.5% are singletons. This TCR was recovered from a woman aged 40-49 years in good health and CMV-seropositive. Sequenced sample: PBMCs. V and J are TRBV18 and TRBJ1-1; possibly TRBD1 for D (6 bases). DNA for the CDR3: TGTGCCAGCTCACCATGGGACGCACAGGGAACTGAAGCTTTCTTT. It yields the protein CASSPWDAQGTEAFF.